The 12 T cell receptor beta chains listed next were all sequenced from one sample in a study of T cells in Graves' hyperthyroidism and ophthalmopathy. Authors of the study amplified TCR beta CDR3 regions from RNA transcripts. When the TCR CDR3 underwent first-round RT-PCR, the HTBI primer set was used. One entry per CDR3 protein results from TCRdb running MiXCR on the multiplex PCR reads. The table lists just under 750,000 distinct CDR3 sequences, roughly a third of them singletons. The specimen was blood. The receptors were sampled from a woman aged 35 to 49 with Graves' hyperthyroidism.

V gene TRBV6-5 combines with J gene TRBJ1-1; D ambiguous. CDR1 is MNHEY and CDR2 is SVGAGI in the germline V gene. The CDR3 spans 14 residues. The ends were cut back, 4 bases at V and 4 bases at J, with 13 bases in the middle. The CDR3 sequence: CASSLFIGGTEAFF. The DNA of the CDR3 is TGTGCCAGCAGTTTATTTATAGGAGGCACTGAAGCTTTCTTT.

The V and J genes are TRBV19 and TRBJ2-5; maybe TRBD1 (6 bases). The CDR3 has 18 amino acids. Per germline, CDR1 LNHDA and CDR2 SQIVND (reference sequence). Trimming removed 9 bases from V and 7 bases from J, with 33 bases in between. CDR3 sequence (DNA): TGTGCCAGCAGCCAAGATATTTATCGGGGACACCGGCAGGGGACCCAGTACTTC. Residues: CASSQDIYRGHRQGTQYF.

At least ten counts were recorded for this clonotype. V usage is TRBV7-4 and J usage is TRBJ1-1; 9 nucleotides align to TRBD1. Trimming at V came to 3 bases and at J to 1 base, leaving 6 bases not matched to a gene. CDR3 size: 16 residues. In germline, CDR1 is SGHVT, CDR2 SQSDAQ. CDR3 nucleotides: TGTGCCAGCAGCTTGGGGACAGGGCTAGCGAACACTGAAGCTTTCTTT. This translates into CASSLGTGLANTEAFF.

The chain employs TRBV5-1 and TRBJ2-2, with a possible D match to TRBD2 (5 bases). Deletions cut 6 bases from V and 7 bases from J, with 19 bases between. The CDR3 consists of 15 residues. CDR1 is SGHRS, CDR2 YFSETQ, per germline. This CDR3 is CASTGGLGIVGELFF. DNA of the CDR3: TGCGCCAGCACCGGCGGACTGGGGATTGTCGGGGAGCTGTTTTTT.

This clonotype was observed many times. The rearrangement links TRBV6-1 to TRBJ1-1; D unclear. Germline lookup yields CDR1 MNHNS and CDR2 SASEGT. Trimming left V 1 base short and J 4 bases short, with 7 bases between. The CDR3 runs 13 residues. The CDR3, as DNA: TGTGCCAGCAGTGAAGGAACATTCACTGAAGCTTTCTTT. Its translation: CASSEGTFTEAFF.

This clonotype has a single count. Because it lacks the conserved phenylalanine or tryptophan at the end, this CDR3 is likely a read error. The chain joins TRBV7-9 to TRBJ1-2; TRBD1 aligns across 8 bases. With V trimmed by 8 bases and J by 0 bases, 14 bases remained unmatched. The CDR3 loop spans 17 amino acids. The V gene's germline CDR1 is SEHNR and CDR2 FQNEAQ (reference sequence). As DNA, the CDR3 is TGTGCCAGCGGCGACCGGCAGGGGGCCTCAACTAACTATGGCTACACCCTC. It encodes CASGDRQGASTNYGYTL.

This rearrangement joins TRBV19 to TRBJ2-2; D is possibly TRBD2 (5 bases). Deletions cut 2 bases from V and 5 bases from J, with 12 bases between. The CDR3 sequence is 15 residues long. The germline V gene has CDR1 LNHDA and CDR2 SQIVND (reference sequence). The CDR3 region is CASSIYARGTGELFF. CDR3 in DNA: TGTGCCAGTAGTATATATGCGAGAGGGACCGGGGAGCTGTTTTTT. Using reference TRBV19 and TRBJ2-2 for the parts outside the CDR3, the full variable domain is DGGITQSPKYLFRKEGQNVTLSCEQNLNHDAMYWYRQDPGQGLRLIYYSQIVNDFQKGDIAEGYSVSREKKESFPLTVTSAQKNPTAFYLCASSIYARGTGELFFGEGSRLTVL.

This clonotype has more than one count but fewer than ten. The chain carries TRBV19 and TRBJ1-3, with D hard to call. Germline loops: CDR1 LNHDA, CDR2 SQIVND (reference sequence). The CDR3 is 16 amino acids. Trimming took 8 bases from V and 0 from J, leaving 17 bases between them. The CDR3 bases are TGTGCCAGTGGAGCCCTATTCGATAGCTCTGGAAACACCATATATTTT. Translated, it gives CASGALFDSSGNTIYF.

This clonotype was detected only once. This rearrangement joins TRBV9 to TRBJ2-2, with D perhaps matching TRBD2 (5 bases). The CDR3 loop spans 14 amino acids. Trimming removed 4 bases from V and 6 bases from J, with 13 bases in between. Per the germline V gene, CDR1 is SGDLS and CDR2 is YYNGEE. CDR3 nucleotides: TGTGCCAGCAGCCGGCATGAGGGAGCCGGGGAGCTGTTTTTT. Translation: CASSRHEGAGELFF.

Worth noting for this clonotype: This may come from a read error, since a much larger clone is one base off. CDR3 DNA sequence: TGTGCCAGCAGTTACCCGACTGTTGGCTACACCTTC. Residues: CASSYPTVGYTF. The chain joins TRBV6-5 to TRBJ1-2; no clear D. The V and J ends lost 2 bases and 7 bases respectively, with 8 bases between them. The CDR3 runs to 12 residues. Germline V gives CDR1 MNHEY, CDR2 SVGAGI.

This clonotype was counted only a few times. V gene TRBV19 combines with J gene TRBJ2-7, with TRBD2 as a possible D gene (6 bases). V was shortened by 0 bases and J by 3 bases, with 12 bases between the two germline ends. Germline assignment: CDR1 LNHDA and CDR2 SQIVND (reference sequence). CDR3 length: 15 residues. In DNA, the CDR3 is TGTGCCAGTAGTATAGAGGAGGGGACCCTCTACGAGCAGTACTTC. Translation: CASSIEEGTLYEQYF.

The CDR3 loop reads CASSVGADSEAFF. In DNA form, the CDR3 reads TGTGCCAGCAGCGTAGGGGCAGACTCTGAAGCTTTCTTT. The V gene is TRBV9, the J gene TRBJ1-1; D is unclear. V was shortened by 0 bases and J by 6 bases, with 9 bases between the two germline ends. The CDR3 covers 13 residues. Germline V gives CDR1 SGDLS, CDR2 YYNGEE.